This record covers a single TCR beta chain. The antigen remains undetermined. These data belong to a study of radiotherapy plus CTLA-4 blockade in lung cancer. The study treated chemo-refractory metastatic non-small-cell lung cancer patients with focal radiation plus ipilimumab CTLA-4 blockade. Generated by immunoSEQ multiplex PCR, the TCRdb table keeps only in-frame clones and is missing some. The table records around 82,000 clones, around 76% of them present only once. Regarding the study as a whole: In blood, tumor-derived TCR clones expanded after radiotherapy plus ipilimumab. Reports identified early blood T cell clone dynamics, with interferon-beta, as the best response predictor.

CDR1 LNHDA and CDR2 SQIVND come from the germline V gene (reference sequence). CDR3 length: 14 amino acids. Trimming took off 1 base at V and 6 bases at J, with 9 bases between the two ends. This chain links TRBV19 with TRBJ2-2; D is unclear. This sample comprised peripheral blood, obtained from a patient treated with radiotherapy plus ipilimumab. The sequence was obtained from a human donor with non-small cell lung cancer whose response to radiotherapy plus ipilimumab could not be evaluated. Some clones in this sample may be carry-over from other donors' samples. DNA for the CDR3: TGTGCCAGTAGTATAGGGGTAGCCGCCGGGGAGCTGTTTTTT. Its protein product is CASSIGVAAGELFF.